The next 26 T cell receptor beta chains were all read from a single sample in a study of blood T cells in healthy people across ages. PCR was performed a second time for roughly 7 to 11 cycles using a sample-barcoded 5' primer and a J-beta primer mix. MiXCR was run by TCRdb on the 5' RACE reads, yielding one entry per CDR3 protein. The sample contains around 800,000 distinct CDR3 sequences, roughly 60% of which appear only once. The sequenced material came from blood. Receptors were obtained from a man between 25 and 39 years old in good health.

This clonotype showed up just a few times. V is TRBV10-3 and J is TRBJ2-7; unclear D gene. Germline CDR1 is ENHRY and CDR2 is SYGVKD. CDR3 size: 14 residues. V lost 2 bases and J lost 2, with 10 bases in between. This CDR3 reads CAISEGWGTYEQYF. The CDR3 nucleotides read TGTGCCATCAGTGAGGGATGGGGAACCTACGAGCAGTACTTC.

In this sample, this clonotype turned up a few times. The rearrangement links TRBV25-1 to TRBJ2-7; TRBD1 might be the D (5 bases). Germline CDR1 MGHDK, CDR2 SYGVNS. This CDR3 contains 12 residues. The V gene lost 4 bases and the J gene lost 7 bases, with 11 bases spanning the gap. The CDR3 spells CASSGPGSEQYF. CDR3 DNA: TGTGCCAGCAGTGGCCCAGGGTCGGAGCAGTACTTC.

V is TRBV20-1 and J is TRBJ2-2, with 9 nucleotides matching TRBD1. The V segment lost 3 bases and the J segment 3 bases; nucleotides outside the gene matches: 5. From germline, CDR1 is DFQATT and CDR2 SNEGSKA (reference sequence). The CDR3 runs 15 residues. The CDR3 bases are TGCAGTGCTAGGGGGACAGGGCTTTACACCGGGGAGCTGTTTTTT. Translation gives CSARGTGLYTGELFF.

The V call is TRBV7-2, the J call TRBJ2-1; D is unresolved. The CDR3 runs 14 residues. Per the germline V gene, CDR1 is SGHTA and CDR2 is FQGNSA. Trimming shortened V by 1 base and J by 6 bases, and 10 bases separated the two germline ends. The CDR3 loop reads CASSLEPVSNEQFF. CDR3 DNA sequence: TGTGCCAGCAGCTTAGAGCCAGTTTCCAATGAGCAGTTCTTC.

The V and J genes are TRBV4-1 and TRBJ2-4; weak D call: TRBD2 (5 bases). The end of the DNA fits TRBJ2-7 better, so the J call may be wrong. Germline V CDR1 and CDR2: MGHRA, YSYEKL. The CDR3 is made up of 18 amino acids. The CDR3: CASSQALHRSGGTYEQYF. The CDR3 bases are TGCGCCAGCAGCCAAGCCCTCCACCGGTCCGGAGGAACCTACGAGCAGTACTTC.

The J gene is TRBJ1-6, the V gene TRBV20-1; D gene unclear. The V gene's germline CDR1 is DFQATT and CDR2 SNEGSKA (reference sequence). The CDR3 has 11 residues. V was cut by 4 bases and J by 8 bases, with 6 bases left in between. The CDR3 loop reads CSAKEDSPLHF. The CDR3 DNA sequence: TGCAGTGCTAAGGAGGATTCACCCCTCCACTTT.

The genes are TRBV7-3 and TRBJ1-6; no clear D gene. V was trimmed by 1 base and J by 6 bases, leaving 7 bases between them. This CDR3 comprises 14 residues. CDR1 and CDR2 (germline): SGHTA, FQGTGA. This CDR3 is CASSLNNLNSPLHF. The CDR3 DNA reads TGTGCCAGCAGCTTAAACAACCTTAATTCACCCCTCCACTTT.

A remark on this clonotype: This sequence may be a read error, since a much larger clone differs from it by one base. This chain connects TRBV6-2 or TRBV6-3 to TRBJ2-5, with TRBD1 identical over 8 bases. The junction had 6 bases not matched to a gene; V was cut back by 7 bases and J by 11 bases. The CDR3 sequence is 11 residues long. Looked up from germline, CDR1 is MNHEY and CDR2 is SVGEGT. The CDR3: CASNQGAEQYF. CDR3 DNA: TGTGCCAGCAACCAGGGGGCTGAGCAGTACTTC.

This clonotype turned up a few times. The chain carries TRBV4-2 and TRBJ2-6; 7 positions agree with TRBD1. Germline-derived CDR1 and CDR2 are LGHNA and YNFKEQ. The V and J ends lost 3 bases and 3 bases, in that order; junction bases with no gene match: 8. This CDR3 is 17 amino acids long. DNA for the CDR3: TGTGCCAGCAGCCATAGGGACAGAGTGGATGGGGCCAACGTCCTGACTTTC. This sequence encodes CASSHRDRVDGANVLTF.

The gene calls are TRBV6-6 and TRBJ1-1, with D unresolved. The CDR3 runs 14 residues. From germline, CDR1 is MNHNY and CDR2 SVGAGI (reference sequence). Trimming removed 4 bases from V and 0 bases from J, with 9 bases in between. CDR3 residues: CASSFTEMNTEAFF. The CDR3 DNA follows: TGTGCCAGCAGTTTTACAGAGATGAACACTGAAGCTTTCTTT.

The rearrangement joins TRBV9 to TRBJ1-2; D uncertain. Germline V gene lookup returns CDR1 SGDLS and CDR2 YYNGEE. The CDR3 runs 13 residues. The germline V and J ends were trimmed by 0 bases and 7 bases, with 10 bases remaining between them. In DNA, the CDR3 is TGTGCCAGCAGCGTAGATCGGGGTGGTGGCTACACCTTC. The encoded protein is CASSVDRGGGYTF. The variable domain in full, with the rest retrieved from reference TRBV9 and TRBJ1-2, is DSGVTQTPKHLITATGQRVTLRCSPRSGDLSVYWYQQSLDQGLQFLIQYYNGEERAKGNILERFSAQQFPDLHSELNLSSLELGDSALYFCASSVDRGGGYTFGSGTRLTVV.

This clonotype was recorded only once. The chain couples TRBV7-8 to TRBJ2-3, with 9 bases matching TRBD2. This CDR3 is built from 16 residues. In germline, CDR1 is SGHVS, CDR2 FQNEAQ. V shed 8 bases, J shed 0 bases, and the junction held 9 bases outside the gene matches. The DNA for the CDR3 is TGTGCCAGCCGCCCTAGCGGGGCCCCTAGCACAGATACGCAGTATTTT. Protein product: CASRPSGAPSTDTQYF. Full variable domain (outside the CDR3, taken from reference TRBV7-8 and TRBJ2-3): GAGVSQSPRYKVAKRGQDVALRCDPISGHVSLFWYQQALGQGPEFLTYFQNEAQLDKSGLPSDRFFAERPEGSVSTLKIQRTQQEDSAVYLCASRPSGAPSTDTQYFGPGTRLTVL.

This clonotype showed up just once. The chain combines TRBV7-2 with TRBJ1-3; 7 nucleotides line up with TRBD1. CDR1 is SGHTA, CDR2 FQGNSA, per germline. The ends lost 5 bases at V and 2 bases at J; junction bases unmatched: 6. This CDR3 spans 15 amino acids. CDR3 bases: TGTGCCAGCAGCCTAACAGGGGATACTGGAAACACCATATATTTT. This encodes CASSLTGDTGNTIYF.

The chain carries TRBV21-1 and TRBJ2-3; the D call of TRBD1 is as the table states it, not checked on the DNA. TRBV21-1 is designated a pseudogene. This CDR3 is built from 14 residues. The CDR3 is CASSKTGYVDTQYF. CDR3 sequence (DNA): TGTGCCAGCAGTAAGACAGGGTACGTCGATACGCAGTATTTT.

This rearrangement joins TRBV4-3 to TRBJ2-5; TRBD2 is a possible D gene (5 bases). The V gene lost 3 bases and the J gene lost 0 bases, with 11 bases spanning the gap. Germline V gene lookup returns CDR1 LGHNA and CDR2 YSLEER. The CDR3 sequence is 15 residues long. CDR3 amino acids: CASSQRTGNQETQYF. The CDR3 region has the DNA TGCGCCAGCAGCCAGCGCACGGGGAACCAAGAGACCCAGTACTTC.

The rearrangement links TRBV18 to TRBJ2-7; 9 nucleotides line up with TRBD1. Germline V gene lookup returns CDR1 KGHSH and CDR2 LQKENI. The CDR3 loop spans 15 amino acids. Losses at the gene ends were 3 bases for V and 5 bases for J; bases not matched to a gene: 8. CDR3 nucleotide sequence: TGTGCCAGCTCACCCCGGGACAGGGAGGTACACGAGCAGTACTTC. Protein product: CASSPRDREVHEQYF.

The CDR3 loop reads CASSAGGMKTQYF. As DNA, the CDR3 is TGTGCCAGCAGCGCGGGGGGGATGAAGACCCAGTACTTC. The genes are TRBV9 and TRBJ2-5; 8 bases align to TRBD2. Germline assignment: CDR1 SGDLS and CDR2 YYNGEE. V shed 3 bases and J 6 bases; nucleotides not matched to a gene: 4. The CDR3 is 13 residues long.

As regards this clonotype: At one end the junction does not follow the germline gene, possibly because of a read error. The J gene is TRBJ2-6, the V gene TRBV9; tentative D call: TRBD1 (5 bases). CDR1 SGDLS and CDR2 YYNGEE come from the germline V gene. This CDR3 has 15 residues. The CDR3 nucleotides are TGTGCCAGCAGCGTAACGAGCTCTGGGGCCAACGTCCCGACTTTC. The encoded protein is CASSVTSSGANVPTF.

This clonotype was detected only a few times. This rearrangement joins TRBV9 to TRBJ2-1; 8 bases line up with TRBD2. The CDR3 covers 14 residues. The V gene's germline CDR1 is SGDLS and CDR2 YYNGEE. The ends lost 0 bases at V and 7 bases at J; junction bases unmatched: 3. The CDR3 sequence is CASSVAGGLNEQFF. DNA for the CDR3: TGTGCCAGCAGCGTAGCGGGGGGGTTGAATGAGCAGTTCTTC.

This clonotype was seen a handful of times. This chain links TRBV5-1 with TRBJ2-7, with D unclear. The V end lost 4 bases, the J end lost 0 bases, and 11 bases lay between the germline ends. The CDR3 runs 14 residues. Germline V gene sequence: CDR1 SGHRS, CDR2 YFSETQ. The DNA for the CDR3 is TGCGCCAGCAGCGCTCAGCAAAACTCCTACGAGCAGTACTTC. Residues: CASSAQQNSYEQYF.

This clonotype was observed a few times. The CDR3 is CASSPNSGQGREQFF. The CDR3 DNA sequence: TGTGCCAGCAGCCCTAACTCGGGACAGGGAAGGGAACAGTTCTTC. The chain employs TRBV7-2 and TRBJ2-1, with TRBD1 matching over 9 bases. V was clipped by 5 bases and J by 13 bases; unmatched bases: 15. CDR3 size: 15 residues. The V gene's germline CDR1 is SGHTA and CDR2 FQGNSA. Drawing the rest from reference TRBV7-2 and TRBJ2-1, the complete variable domain is GAGVSQSPSNKVTEKGKDVELRCDPISGHTALYWYRQSLGQGLEFLIYFQGNSAPDKSGLPSDRFSAERTGGSVSTLTIQRTQQEDSAVYLCASSPNSGQGREQFFGPGTRLTVL.

This sequence joins TRBV4-3 and TRBJ2-7, with TRBD1 identical over 10 bases. V lost 0 bases to trimming and J lost 7 bases; unmatched junction nucleotides: 6. This CDR3 region has 15 residues. From germline, CDR1 is LGHNA and CDR2 YSLEER. The CDR3 nucleotides are TGCGCCAGCAGCCAAGAGGGGGGACAGGGGTTTGAGCAGTACTTC. This encodes CASSQEGGQGFEQYF.

V is TRBV12-3 or TRBV12-4 and J is TRBJ2-7; D may match TRBD1 or TRBD2 (6 bases each). The CDR3 extends over 15 amino acids. Between the trimmed V and J ends, which lost 1 base and 2 bases, there was a span of 12 bases. The CDR3 spells CASSLVGGLTYEQYF. The CDR3, as DNA: TGTGCCAGCAGTTTAGTGGGGGGCTTAACCTACGAGCAGTACTTC.

A word on this clonotype: A much larger clone sits a single nucleotide away, making a read error possible. The chain recombines TRBV20-1 with TRBJ2-1; TRBD2 aligns across 12 bases. The end of the DNA fits TRBJ2-7 better, so the J call may be wrong. Germline V lookup: CDR1 DFQATT, CDR2 SNEGSKA (reference sequence). This CDR3 has 16 amino acids. Here the CDR3 reads CSARSQWTSGDNEQYF. The CDR3 DNA sequence: TGCAGTGCTAGATCACAATGGACTAGCGGGGACAATGAGCAGTACTTC.

The sample holds a few counts of this clonotype. This chain links TRBV6-5 with TRBJ2-3; D may be TRBD1 or TRBD2 (5 bases each). The CDR3 consists of 15 residues. Per germline, CDR1 MNHEY and CDR2 SVGAGI. The V and J ends lost 6 bases and 5 bases respectively, with 18 bases between them. CDR3 sequence: CASSLHVGAGDTQYF. Written as DNA, the CDR3 is TGTGCCAGCAGCCTTCATGTCGGGGCGGGAGATACGCAGTATTTT.

This chain connects TRBV25-1 to TRBJ2-7, with TRBD2 identical over 8 bases. J gave up 5 bases and V 1 base, and 7 bases lay outside the gene matches. The CDR3 is 15 residues long. Germline V gene lookup returns CDR1 MGHDK and CDR2 SYGVNS. The CDR3 here is CASSESPAGDHEQYF. Written as DNA, the CDR3 is TGTGCCAGCAGTGAATCACCAGCGGGAGACCACGAGCAGTACTTC.